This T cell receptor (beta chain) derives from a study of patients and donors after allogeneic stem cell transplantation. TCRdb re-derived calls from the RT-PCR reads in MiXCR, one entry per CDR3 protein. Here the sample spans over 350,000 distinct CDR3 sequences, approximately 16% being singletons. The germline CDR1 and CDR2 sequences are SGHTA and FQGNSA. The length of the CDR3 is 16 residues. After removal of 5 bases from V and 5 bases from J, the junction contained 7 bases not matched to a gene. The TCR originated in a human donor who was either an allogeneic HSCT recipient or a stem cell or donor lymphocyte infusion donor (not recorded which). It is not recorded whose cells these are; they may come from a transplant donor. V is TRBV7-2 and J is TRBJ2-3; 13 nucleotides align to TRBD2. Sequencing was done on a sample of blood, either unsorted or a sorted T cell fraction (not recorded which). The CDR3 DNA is TGTGCCAGCAGCACCGGACTAGCGGGAGCAGTAGATACGCAGTATTTT. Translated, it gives CASSTGLAGAVDTQYF.